The source of this TCR beta chain is a study of human T cells and chemical hapten exposure. About the research overall: Donors were sensitized with 2% DPC on the upper inner arm.

Regarding time point: patch test 1, 2 weeks after DPC sensitization. Treatment of the sample: therapeutic diphenylcyclopropenone sensitization with weekly scalp DPC. Trimming removed 1 base at V and 2 bases at J, with 11 bases between. This CDR3 is 15 amino acids long. The germline CDR1 and CDR2 sequences are LGHDT and YNNKEL (reference sequence). From the RACE reads, TCRdb called clonotypes with MiXCR, one entry per CDR3 protein. Here the sample spans some 200,000 distinct CDR3 sequences, around 22% being singletons. This rearrangement joins TRBV3-1 to TRBJ2-5, with no clear D. The starting material was whole blood, obtained in connection with sensitization to the hapten diphenylcyclopropenone (DPC). The clonotype was recovered from a woman aged 45-65 years with alopecia areata. Some clones in this sample may be carry-over from other donors' samples. The CDR3 reads CASSQGFGWQETQYF. For the CDR3, the DNA is TGTGCCAGCAGCCAAGGATTCGGCTGGCAAGAGACCCAGTACTTC.